This TCR beta chain was sequenced for a study of shared clonotypes between healthy human individuals (dated by TCRdb to about 2020). Regarding the research as a whole: The cohort comprised a couple of women and a few men aged 18 to 49 years. For each donor, three plates each were used for CD4 naive and CD4 memory, two plates were used for CD8 naive, and one plate was used for CD8 memory. To estimate repertoire size and how much clonotype sharing occurs between individuals, the study deeply sequenced the blood TCR repertoires of several healthy adults. Different laboratories and diverse techniques were used to prepare libraries and sequence TCR repertoires, to increase sequencing depth and limit assay-specific biases. Each donor's leukapheresis produced roughly between about 0.85 and 10 billion PBMCs.

The CDR3 contains 14 residues, cysteine and phenylalanine counted. Only the CDR3 region is kept as DNA, spanning 42 bases read in frame from base 1. The germline V gene (reference sequence) supplies CDR1 MNHEY and CDR2 SMNVEV. V has 5 bases trimmed and J has 8 bases trimmed; junction bases matching no gene number 10. Note on this clone: Its antigen has not been determined. It has no much larger one-base neighbor in the sample; base qualities were not kept.

What the research found in general, with its limitations: Across a few donors, approximately 4.6% of naive CD4, 3.5% of naive CD8, roughly 2.2% of memory CD4, and 0.4% to 0.45% of memory CD8 clonotypes were shared. Sampling was restricted to blood, and TCR repertoires in tissue are likely to differ from TCR repertoires in blood. Because the study included a small number of donors, the genetic and exposure-history diversity represented was limited. Pairwise subsampling led to the expectation that sequencing depth would affect the degree of clonotype sharing among donors. Even with the large sequencing depth, rarefaction of the sorted-subset datasets indicated that sequencing was incomplete. Estimated clonotype richness was generally larger for naive than for memory subsets. Compared with non-shared clonotypes, clonotypes shared by all four sorted-subset donors had higher generation probabilities.

Using the deep immunoSEQ assay, TCR CDR3 regions were amplified from genomic DNA by multiplex PCR. Extracted genomic DNA from each cell subset was spread evenly across all wells of several immunoSEQ 96-well plates, with each plate serving as a replicate. Each replicate PCR for sorted subsets received roughly 0.2 ug genomic DNA, equal to about 29,000 T cell genomes. Purified libraries were measured with a Qubit 3.0 fluorometer, size-checked on a Bioanalyzer 2100, and measured again with the KAPA Library Quantification kit. Every immunoSEQ 96-well plate was sequenced on a separate single-read 150-cycle Illumina NextSeq 550 flow cell. Processing in the source paper ran as follows. Because only junctional sequences without quality scores were contained in the immunoSEQ output, filtering matching that applied to full-length reads could not be performed. To assign V/J genes and CDR3, sequences were annotated using PyIR, a Python wrapper for IgBLAST v1.9, with IMGT germline references. Reads were removed for weak V/J assignments (E-value above 1e-6), missing CDR3, stop codons, out-of-frame junctions, or ambiguous translated residues. V3J clonotypes were defined by identical inferred V gene, J gene, and CDR3 amino acid sequence. The percentage overlap between two repertoires was calculated by dividing the number of shared unique clonotypes by the size of the smaller repertoire. Repertoire richness was assessed with RTK rarefaction, the Chao1 estimator, and Recon v2.1 estimates of unobserved clonotypes. Generation probabilities for all TCRbeta clonotypes obtained by the gDNA method from a few donors were computed using OLGA. The clones in this table, taken by TCRdb from immuneACCESS, are in-frame only. Not every clone is retained; where verified, under half of the shortfall comes from an unresolved V gene, and the cause of the rest is unknown. That table furnishes V, J and clone size, whereas the DNA furnished D and trimming. This sample comprises about 2.1 million clones, 93% of them detected only once. More than 1.5% of the sample rests with the top ten.

CD8 naive samples were CD45RO-negative cells positively selected for CCR7, giving a CD45RA+CCR7+ population that excluded TemRA cells. The donors were healthy, HIV-negative adults who had no recently reported acute infections or vaccinations. Every donor was a Caucasian adult residing in Nashville, Tennessee, USA. After blood collection by leukapheresis, PBMCs were isolated using Ficoll-Histopaque density gradient centrifugation and then cryopreserved in the vapor phase of liquid nitrogen. Purity and quantity of every magnetically sorted T cell population were checked by analytical flow cytometry. Genomic DNA was isolated from each sorted fraction and quantified by UV absorbance on a Nanodrop 2000c.

The source material was naive CD8+ T cells from PBMCs. The cell subset or site label, read with the paper, signifies: CD45RA+CCR7+. The sequence joins TRBV27 to TRBJ1-2; 8 bases in between match TRBD1. This TCR was recovered from a man aged 18 to 29 in good health. Some clones in this sample may be carry-over from other donors' samples. The CDR3 here reads CASSPPDRVEGYTF. The nucleotides read TGTGCCAGCAGTCCCCCGGACAGGGTTGAGGGCTACACCTTC.